This T cell receptor beta chain emerged from a study of radiation and T cells in renal cell carcinoma. General study findings and limits: From baseline, blood top tumor clonotypes peaked at 2 weeks post-radiation. No pretreatment tumor biopsies were available for baseline clonotypes.

Time point: blood 2 weeks post-SBRT. The treatment here: 15 Gy SBRT to primary tumor, nephrectomy 4 weeks later. The tumor was a clear cell renal cell carcinoma. Germline V gene lookup returns CDR1 SGHNT and CDR2 YYREEE (reference sequence). This CDR3 has 16 residues. The V and J ends lost 4 bases and 5 bases, in that order; junction bases with no gene match: 8. For this clone: What it binds is unknown.

The protocol was immunoSEQ multiplex PCR, while the TCRdb copy is restricted to in-frame clones and leaves out a portion. The repertoire holds more than 95,000 clones, with about four fifths as singletons. The genes are TRBV5-4 and TRBJ2-1; the match to TRBD2 covers 11 bases. The material sequenced was blood, taken from a patient whose treatment included radiotherapy and nephrectomy. The receptor comes from a middle-aged man with renal cell carcinoma. DNA for the CDR3: TGTGCCAGCAGCGGACGGGGGGGACTAGCGGACAATGAGCAGTTCTTC. Its protein product is CASSGRGGLADNEQFF.